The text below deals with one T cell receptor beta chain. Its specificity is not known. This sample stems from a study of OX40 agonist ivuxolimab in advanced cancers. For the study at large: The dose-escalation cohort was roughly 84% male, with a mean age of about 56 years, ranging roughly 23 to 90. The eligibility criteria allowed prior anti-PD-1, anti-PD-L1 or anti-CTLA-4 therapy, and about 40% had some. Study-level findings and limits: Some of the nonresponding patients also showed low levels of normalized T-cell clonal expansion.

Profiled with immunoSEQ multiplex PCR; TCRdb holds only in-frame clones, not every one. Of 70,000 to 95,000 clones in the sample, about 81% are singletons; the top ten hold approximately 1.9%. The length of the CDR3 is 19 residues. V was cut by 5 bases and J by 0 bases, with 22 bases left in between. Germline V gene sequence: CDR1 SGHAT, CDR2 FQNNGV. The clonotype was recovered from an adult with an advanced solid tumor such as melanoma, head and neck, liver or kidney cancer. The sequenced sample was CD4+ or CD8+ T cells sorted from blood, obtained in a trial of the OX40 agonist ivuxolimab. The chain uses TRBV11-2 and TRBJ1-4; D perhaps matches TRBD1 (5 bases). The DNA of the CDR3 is TGTGCCAGCAGCCTCAATTCCATATCGACAGTTTCAACTAATGAAAAACTGTTTTTT. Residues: CASSLNSISTVSTNEKLFF.